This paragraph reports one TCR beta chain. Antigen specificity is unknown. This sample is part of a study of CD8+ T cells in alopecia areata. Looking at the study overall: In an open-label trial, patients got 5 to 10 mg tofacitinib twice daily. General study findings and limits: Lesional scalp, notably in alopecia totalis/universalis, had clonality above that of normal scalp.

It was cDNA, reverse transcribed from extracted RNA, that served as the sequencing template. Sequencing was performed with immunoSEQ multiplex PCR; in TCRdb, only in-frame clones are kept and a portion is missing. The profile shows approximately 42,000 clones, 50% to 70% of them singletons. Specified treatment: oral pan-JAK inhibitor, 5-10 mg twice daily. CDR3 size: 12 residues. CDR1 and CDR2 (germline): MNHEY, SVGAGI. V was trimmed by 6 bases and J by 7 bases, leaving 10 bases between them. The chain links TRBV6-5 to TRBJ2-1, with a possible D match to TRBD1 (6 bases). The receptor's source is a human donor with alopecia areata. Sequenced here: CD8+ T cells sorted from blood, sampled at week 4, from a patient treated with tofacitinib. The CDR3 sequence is CASSKGGNEQFF. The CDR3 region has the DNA TGTGCCAGCAGCAAAGGGGGTAATGAGCAGTTCTTC.